The 16 T cell receptor beta chains given below trace back to one sample, sequenced in a study of blood T cell repertoires in COVID-19. Sequencing was performed with immunoSEQ multiplex PCR; in TCRdb, only in-frame clones are kept and a portion is missing. This table holds under 200,000 clones, 80% found once. The specimen was PBMCs or T cells enriched from blood (not recorded which). The receptors come from a woman aged 55-69 years who had recovered from COVID-19.

The chain links TRBV6-2 or TRBV6-3 to TRBJ2-6, with a weak D call TRBD1 (5 bases). V was cut by 4 bases and J by 0 bases, with 7 bases left in between. The CDR3 has 15 amino acids. CDR1 and CDR2 from the germline V gene are MNHEY and SVGEGT. As DNA, the CDR3 is TGTGCCAGCAGTTCCGACAGCTCTGGGGCCAACGTCCTGACTTTC. Its protein is CASSSDSSGANVLTF.

The chain couples TRBV19 to TRBJ2-3; D might be TRBD1 (6 bases). There are 13 residues in the CDR3. Germline assignment: CDR1 LNHDA and CDR2 SQIVND (reference sequence). The ends were cut back, 3 bases at V and 8 bases at J, with 12 bases in the middle. This CDR3 reads CASSIGGPVTQYF. The CDR3 bases are TGTGCCAGTAGTATTGGGGGCCCGGTTACGCAGTATTTT.

In this sample, this clone turned up once. The chain is built from TRBV29-1 and TRBJ1-1, with 8 bases aligning to TRBD1. Germline V gene sequence: CDR1 SQVTM, CDR2 ANQGSEA. Unmatched junction bases numbered 9, after V lost 3 bases and J lost 6 bases. This CDR3 contains 14 residues. The DNA of the CDR3 is TGCAGCGTTGAGACAGGGGCCCACTTCCCTGAAGCTTTCTTT. Translating gives CSVETGAHFPEAFF.

The V and J genes are TRBV5-1 and TRBJ2-7, with 7 bases aligning to TRBD2. CDR3 size: 13 residues. V lost 4 bases to trimming and J lost 1 base; unmatched junction nucleotides: 2. Germline V gene lookup returns CDR1 SGHRS and CDR2 YFSETQ. CDR3 in amino acids: CASSGGLSYEQYF. The CDR3 DNA is TGCGCCAGCAGCGGGGGACTATCCTACGAGCAGTACTTC.

The chain links TRBV3-1 (or the pseudogene TRBV3-2) to TRBJ2-7; 8 bases match TRBD2. The V gene end was trimmed by 1 base and the J gene end by 4 bases; junction bases not matched to a gene: 3. The germline V gene encodes CDR1 LGHDT and CDR2 YNNKEL (reference sequence). This CDR3 contains 14 residues. The CDR3 loop reads CASSQAGGKYEQYF. The CDR3, as DNA: TGTGCCAGCAGCCAAGCGGGGGGGAAGTACGAGCAGTACTTC.

The genes are TRBV7-9 and TRBJ1-2; D not resolved. Looked up from germline, CDR1 is SEHNR and CDR2 is FQNEAQ (reference sequence). Deletions cut 6 bases from V and 2 bases from J, with 13 bases between. The CDR3 runs to 14 residues. The CDR3 here is CASRTTGRNYGYTF. For the CDR3, the DNA is TGTGCCAGCAGAACGACGGGGAGGAACTATGGCTACACCTTC.

This clone was observed a handful of times. The rearrangement links TRBV7-6 to TRBJ1-6; D not resolved. The CDR3 has 13 residues. Trimming shortened V by 10 bases and J by 6 bases, and 13 bases separated the two germline ends. The germline gives CDR1 SGHVS, CDR2 FNYEAQ. CDR3 in DNA: TGTGCCATCCAAAGAAGCCGTAATTCACCCCTCCACTTT. Translation gives CAIQRSRNSPLHF. Based on the CDR3 plus reference TRBV7-6 and TRBJ1-6, the full variable domain is GAGVSQSPRYKVTKRGQDVALRCDPISGHVSLYWYRQALGQGPEFLTYFNYEAQQDKSGLPNDRFSAERPEGSISTLTIQRTEQRDSAMYRCAIQRSRNSPLHFGNGTRLTVT.

The rearrangement joins TRBV6-1 to TRBJ2-6; D is ambiguous. The length of the CDR3 is 17 residues. The germline V gene has CDR1 MNHNS and CDR2 SASEGT. The V end was cut by 2 bases, the J end by 4 bases, with 15 bases between. CDR3: CASSEKRGGSGANVLTF. CDR3 bases: TGTGCCAGCAGTGAAAAACGAGGCGGCTCGGGGGCCAACGTCCTGACTTTC.

The chain links TRBV7-3 to TRBJ2-5; D perhaps matches TRBD1 (6 bases). Per the germline V gene, CDR1 is SGHTA and CDR2 is FQGTGA. With 5 bases removed from V and 5 bases from J, the gap between germline ends came to 12 bases. The CDR3 runs to 13 residues. The CDR3 DNA is TGTGCCAGCAGCAAAAACAGGGAGGAGACCCAGTACTTC. It encodes CASSKNREETQYF.

CDR3 amino acids: CASSLAGGGKTEQYF. The CDR3 nucleotides read TGTGCCAGCAGCTTAGCCGGTGGCGGTAAAACCGAGCAGTACTTC. The chain is built from TRBV7-2 and TRBJ2-7; D uncertain. CDR1 SGHTA and CDR2 FQGNSA come from the germline V gene. CDR3 size: 15 residues. The V end was cut by 0 bases, the J end by 6 bases, with 15 bases between. Using reference TRBV7-2 and TRBJ2-7 for the parts outside the CDR3, the full variable domain is GAGVSQSPSNKVTEKGKDVELRCDPISGHTALYWYRQSLGQGLEFLIYFQGNSAPDKSGLPSDRFSAERTGGSVSTLTIQRTQQEDSAVYLCASSLAGGGKTEQYFGPGTRLTVT.

V usage is TRBV18 and J usage is TRBJ1-1, with TRBD1 identical over 7 bases. CDR3 length: 15 residues. Germline trimming cut 3 bases from V and 5 bases from J; bases unmatched to any gene: 9. From germline, CDR1 is KGHSH and CDR2 LQKENI. The CDR3 sequence: CASSPPYSGGTEAFF. The CDR3, as DNA: TGTGCCAGCTCACCGCCATACTCAGGGGGGACTGAAGCTTTCTTT.

The chain links TRBV27 to TRBJ2-5; 9 bases align to TRBD2. CDR3 length: 14 amino acids. The V and J ends lost 2 bases and 5 bases, in that order; junction bases with no gene match: 3. The V gene's germline CDR1 is MNHEY and CDR2 SMNVEV (reference sequence). CDR3 nucleotide sequence: TGTGCCAGCAGTTTACGGCGGGGGGGGGAGACCCAGTACTTC. It translates to CASSLRRGGETQYF.

This chain connects TRBV21-1 to TRBJ2-5; the table's TRBD2 call for D was not verified on the DNA. TRBV21-1 is an annotated pseudogene. The CDR3 has 14 residues. As DNA, the CDR3 is TGTGCCAGCAGCAAACCCGCTAGCGAGGAGACCCAGTACTTC. Protein: CASSKPASEETQYF.

V usage is TRBV7-9 and J usage is TRBJ1-1, with D perhaps matching TRBD1 (5 bases). The V gene's germline CDR1 is SEHNR and CDR2 FQNEAQ (reference sequence). V lost 3 bases and J lost 5, with 13 bases in between. The CDR3 is 14 amino acids. The CDR3 nucleotides are TGTGCCAGCAGCTTTTCAGGGATTGAGACTGAAGCTTTCTTT. This sequence encodes CASSFSGIETEAFF.

This chain connects TRBV7-6 to TRBJ2-5; D uncertain. CDR3 length equals 11 residues. With 4 bases removed from V and 3 bases from J, the gap between germline ends came to 3 bases. Germline V gene sequence: CDR1 SGHVS, CDR2 FNYEAQ. The CDR3 loop is CASSSKETQYF. CDR3 nucleotide sequence: TGTGCCAGCAGCTCAAAAGAGACCCAGTACTTC.

This clone has a handful of counts. V gene TRBV7-3 combines with J gene TRBJ2-7, with 9 bases that match TRBD2. This CDR3 spans 18 amino acids. V was clipped by 3 bases and J by 0 bases; unmatched bases: 12. CDR1 is SGHTA, CDR2 FQGTGA, per germline. The CDR3 region is CASSFPGRASGDSYEQYF. CDR3 DNA: TGTGCCAGCAGCTTCCCTGGGCGGGCTAGCGGGGACTCCTACGAGCAGTACTTC.